The following is a TCR beta chain sequence with its context. V lost 4 bases and J lost 10; bases outside the gene matches: 5. Germline assignment: CDR1 MNHEY and CDR2 SMNVEV (reference sequence). The CDR3 runs 13 residues. In the original workflow: For nucleated cells, counts were estimated from reference gene primer amplification. Assay: immunoSEQ multiplex PCR; the TCRdb copy retains only in-frame clones and omits some. V and J calls and clone size follow that table, whereas D and trimming were derived from the DNA. The sample gives approximately 87,000 clones, approximately 80% of which show up once; roughly a sixth is in the top ten. The sample is drawn from a study of blood T cell repertoires in COVID-19. Study details: Researchers got acute and convalescent COVID-19 samples from the United States, Italy and Spain. PBMCs, B-cell-depleted T cells, or T cells were the source of the cDNA or gDNA that made up the material.

The receptor comes from a woman at least 80 years old with acute or convalescent COVID-19. This chain joins TRBV27 and TRBJ1-4; 8 nucleotides match TRBD1. Sequenced material: peripheral blood. CDR3 in DNA: TGTGCCAGCAGTTACGGACAGGGCGGAAAACTGTTTTTT. It yields the protein CASSYGQGGKLFF.